The 23 T cell receptor beta chains listed next were all sequenced from one sample in a study of cytomegalovirus exposure and HLA in healthy donors. The PCR employed 60 Vbeta primers together with 13 Jbeta primers. Sequenced by immunoSEQ multiplex PCR; TCRdb stores in-frame clones only, minus some. The sample holds roughly 140,000 clones, about three quarters seen once. Material: PBMCs. The origin of the receptors is a man aged 40-50 years in good health and CMV-seropositive.

In DNA, the CDR3 is TGCGCCAGCAGCCAAGATAGAGGGATCTATGGCTACACCTTC. Translation gives CASSQDRGIYGYTF. This chain links TRBV4-1 with TRBJ1-2, with D unclear. Germline-derived CDR1 and CDR2 are MGHRA and YSYEKL. The CDR3 covers 14 residues. Trimming removed 0 bases from V and 4 bases from J, with 9 bases in between.

The genes are TRBV2 and TRBJ2-3; perhaps TRBD1 as D (6 bases). CDR1 and CDR2 from the germline V gene are SNHLY and FYNNEI. Trimming took 10 bases from V and 4 from J, leaving 21 bases between them. CDR3 size: 15 residues. The CDR3, as DNA: TGTGCCAACGCTCGACAGGCCCTAAAGGCAGATACGCAGTATTTT. As protein: CANARQALKADTQYF.

V and J are TRBV6-5 and TRBJ1-5; TRBD1 is a possible D gene (5 bases). Germline V gives CDR1 MNHEY, CDR2 SVGAGI. Trimming shortened V by 5 bases and J by 4 bases, and 15 bases separated the two germline ends. The CDR3 sequence is 15 residues long. CDR3 DNA sequence: TGTGCCAGCAGTACTTCCGGACATCCTAATCAGCCCCAGCATTTT. Its translation: CASSTSGHPNQPQHF.

This chain connects TRBV28 to TRBJ2-5; 10 bases agree with TRBD1. V was clipped by 0 bases and J by 6 bases; unmatched bases: 10. The CDR3 is 17 amino acids. Germline V CDR1 and CDR2: MDHEN, SYDVKM. DNA for the CDR3: TGTGCCAGCAGTTTATGGGGGCGTGGACAGGGGGGTAAGACCCAGTACTTC. Encoded protein: CASSLWGRGQGGKTQYF.

The chain has TRBV5-1 and TRBJ1-3; 7 positions agree with TRBD1. The germline V gene has CDR1 SGHRS and CDR2 YFSETQ. The CDR3 spans 14 residues. The junction had 3 bases not matched to a gene; V was cut back by 2 bases and J by 4 bases. The CDR3: CASSLPGQGNTIYF. CDR3 DNA: TGCGCCAGCAGCTTACCGGGACAGGGAAACACCATATATTTT.

This chain connects TRBV18 to TRBJ1-1; D is possibly TRBD1 (6 bases). In germline, CDR1 is KGHSH, CDR2 LQKENI. The CDR3 runs to 15 residues. The V end lost 3 bases, the J end lost 2 bases, and 13 bases lay between the germline ends. The CDR3 protein is CASSPGQTRNTEAFF. Here the CDR3 DNA reads TGTGCCAGCTCACCCGGACAGACCAGAAACACTGAAGCTTTCTTT.

This clone was seen a handful of times. The V gene is TRBV28, the J gene TRBJ1-2; D might be TRBD1 (6 bases). Between the trimmed V and J ends, which lost 8 bases and 9 bases, there was a span of 13 bases. The CDR3 length is 11 residues. Looked up from germline, CDR1 is MDHEN and CDR2 is SYDVKM. In DNA form, the CDR3 reads TGTGCCAGCGGTACAGGGTTTCGCTACACCTTC. Amino acid sequence: CASGTGFRYTF.

This sequence joins TRBV13 and TRBJ2-1; D might be TRBD2 (6 bases). CDR1 is PRHDT, CDR2 FYEKMQ, per germline (reference sequence). The ends were cut back, 1 base at V and 6 bases at J, with 16 bases in the middle. CDR3 size: 16 residues. CDR3 nucleotide sequence: TGTGCCAGCAGCTTAGAGGGTCTAGCGTCCACCAATGAGCAGTTCTTC. This codes for CASSLEGLASTNEQFF.

V gene TRBV5-4 combines with J gene TRBJ1-2; D unclear. The CDR3 is 12 residues long. From germline, CDR1 is SGHNT and CDR2 YYREEE (reference sequence). Trimming stripped 4 bases from V and 5 bases from J, with 9 bases between. This CDR3 reads CASSRESYGYTF. The CDR3 DNA sequence: TGTGCCAGCAGCCGAGAGTCGTATGGCTACACCTTC.

The rearrangement joins TRBV5-6 to TRBJ1-1; D unresolved. V lost 0 bases and J lost 1, with 7 bases in between. Germline CDR1 reads SGHDT; CDR2 reads YYEEEE. The CDR3 length is 14 residues. CDR3 sequence: CASSLVTANTEAFF. As DNA, the CDR3 is TGTGCCAGCAGCTTGGTAACAGCGAACACTGAAGCTTTCTTT.

This sequence joins TRBV9 and TRBJ1-2; 8 nucleotides match TRBD1. V trimming: 6 bases; J trimming: 7 bases; junction bases outside the gene matches: 11. This CDR3 is 14 amino acids long. The germline CDR1 and CDR2 sequences are SGDLS and YYNGEE. CDR3 nucleotide sequence: TGTGCCAGCACCCGATCAGGGGGCGCATCTGGCTACACCTTC. Translated, it gives CASTRSGGASGYTF.

The chain couples TRBV19 to TRBJ2-5; the match to TRBD2 covers 13 bases. This CDR3 region has 17 residues. Looked up from germline, CDR1 is LNHDA and CDR2 is SQIVND (reference sequence). V lost 6 bases to trimming and J lost 5 bases; unmatched junction nucleotides: 12. As DNA, the CDR3 is TGTGCCAGTAGCCCGCCCTCGACTAGCGGGAGGTGGGAGACCCAGTACTTC. Its protein is CASSPPSTSGRWETQYF. Drawing the rest from reference TRBV19 and TRBJ2-5, the complete variable domain is DGGITQSPKYLFRKEGQNVTLSCEQNLNHDAMYWYRQDPGQGLRLIYYSQIVNDFQKGDIAEGYSVSREKKESFPLTVTSAQKNPTAFYLCASSPPSTSGRWETQYFGPGTRLLVL.

The gene calls are TRBV11-2 and TRBJ1-3, with 7 bases aligning to TRBD1. The CDR3 is 17 amino acids. The J segment lost 6 bases and the V segment lost 5 bases, leaving 16 bases of the junction unmatched. CDR1 is SGHAT and CDR2 is FQNNGV in the germline V gene. DNA of the CDR3: TGTGCCAGCAGCCTAAAAGGGACAGACCTTGGTCAAAACACCATATATTTT. The encoded protein is CASSLKGTDLGQNTIYF.

This clone has only a few counts. The gene calls are TRBV2 and TRBJ1-1; 7 positions agree with TRBD1. This CDR3 has 15 residues. CDR1 and CDR2 from the germline V gene are SNHLY and FYNNEI. The ends lost 5 bases at V and 2 bases at J; junction bases unmatched: 8. DNA of the CDR3: TGTGCCAGCAGTCCTACGGGGACAGCCAACACTGAAGCTTTCTTT. Amino acids: CASSPTGTANTEAFF. The full variable domain, with the rest looked up from reference TRBV2 and TRBJ1-1, is EPEVTQTPSHQVTQMGQEVILRCVPISNHLYFYWYRQILGQKVEFLVSFYNNEISEKSEIFDDQFSVERPDGSNFTLKIRSTKLEDSAMYFCASSPTGTANTEAFFGQGTRLTVV.

V is TRBV28 and J is TRBJ1-2; possibly TRBD1 for D (6 bases). CDR1 is MDHEN, CDR2 SYDVKM, per germline. V was cut by 7 bases and J by 4 bases, with 16 bases left in between. This CDR3 is 14 amino acids long. The CDR3 loop is CASTIGEGGYGYTF. CDR3 in DNA: TGTGCCAGCACCATTGGGGAAGGGGGCTATGGCTACACCTTC.

This chain links TRBV11-1 with TRBJ1-2, with TRBD1 as a possible D gene (6 bases). Trimming pared 2 bases from V and 4 bases from J, leaving 11 bases between. The CDR3 is 14 residues long. Germline assignment: CDR1 SGHAT and CDR2 FQDESV (reference sequence). CDR3 sequence reads: CASSLSQGPYGYTF. The DNA of the CDR3 is TGTGCCAGCAGCTTATCGCAGGGGCCCTATGGCTACACCTTC.

The chain recombines TRBV28 with TRBJ1-2; 10 positions agree with TRBD1. The V segment lost 8 bases and the J segment 1 base; nucleotides outside the gene matches: 1. The CDR3 consists of 13 residues. Looked up from germline, CDR1 is MDHEN and CDR2 is SYDVKM. The CDR3 spells CASGTGDNYGYTF. The CDR3 DNA follows: TGTGCCAGCGGGACAGGGGATAACTATGGCTACACCTTC.

Ten or more counts support this clone. V gene TRBV28 combines with J gene TRBJ1-4; TRBD1 matches at 7 bases. Germline assignment: CDR1 MDHEN and CDR2 SYDVKM. J was trimmed by 5 bases and V by 3 bases; bases with no gene match: 3. This CDR3 spans 14 amino acids. The CDR3 DNA sequence: TGTGCCAGCAGTTTGCCACAGGGGAATGAAAAACTGTTTTTT. Protein product: CASSLPQGNEKLFF. Full variable domain (remainder filled in from reference TRBV28 and TRBJ1-4): DVKVTQSSRYLVKRTGEKVFLECVQDMDHENMFWYRQDPGLGLRLIYFSYDVKMKEKGDIPEGYSVSREKKERFSLILESASTNQTSMYLCASSLPQGNEKLFFGSGTQLSVL.

Only a few counts were recorded for this clone. The V gene is TRBV7-9, the J gene TRBJ2-7; D perhaps matches TRBD2 (6 bases). This CDR3 contains 13 residues. Germline CDR1 is SEHNR and CDR2 is FQNEAQ (reference sequence). Trimming cost V 3 bases and J 5 bases, with 11 bases left between them. CDR3 sequence: CASSFGGTDEQYF. Written as DNA, the CDR3 is TGTGCCAGCAGCTTCGGAGGGACGGACGAGCAGTACTTC.

Details on this clone: The junction does not match germline at one end; this may be a read error. The same CDR3 arises from other DNA sequences in this sample as well. The rearrangement links TRBV7-9 to TRBJ1-1; TRBD1 matches at 8 bases. This CDR3 region has 13 residues. The germline V gene has CDR1 SEHNR and CDR2 FQNEAQ (reference sequence). The CDR3 sequence: CSSSLDRDTEAFF. CDR3 coding DNA: TGTTCCAGCAGTTTGGACAGGGACACTGAAGCTTTCTTT.

This chain links TRBV4-1 with TRBJ2-7; D remains unclear. V shed 2 bases and J shed 0 bases, with 11 bases lying between them. Germline assignment: CDR1 MGHRA and CDR2 YSYEKL. This CDR3 has 15 residues. CDR3 coding DNA: TGCGCCAGCAGCCAAACCATATCGAGCTCCTACGAGCAGTACTTC. Translation gives CASSQTISSSYEQYF.

V usage is TRBV10-3 and J usage is TRBJ2-1; D may be TRBD1 (5 bases). Germline assignment: CDR1 ENHRY and CDR2 SYGVKD. The CDR3 runs to 12 residues. Trimming pared 4 bases from V and 9 bases from J, leaving 10 bases between. In nucleotides, the CDR3 is TGTGCCATCAGTGCTGGGGCTCGTGAGCAGTTCTTC. Amino acids: CAISAGAREQFF.

V and J are TRBV18 and TRBJ1-1; D might be TRBD1 (5 bases). The ends were cut back, 3 bases at V and 0 bases at J, with 8 bases in the middle. Germline assignment: CDR1 KGHSH and CDR2 LQKENI. CDR3 length: 14 amino acids. The CDR3 DNA reads as TGTGCCAGCTCACCGGTAGGGGTGAACACTGAAGCTTTCTTT. Its translation is CASSPVGVNTEAFF.